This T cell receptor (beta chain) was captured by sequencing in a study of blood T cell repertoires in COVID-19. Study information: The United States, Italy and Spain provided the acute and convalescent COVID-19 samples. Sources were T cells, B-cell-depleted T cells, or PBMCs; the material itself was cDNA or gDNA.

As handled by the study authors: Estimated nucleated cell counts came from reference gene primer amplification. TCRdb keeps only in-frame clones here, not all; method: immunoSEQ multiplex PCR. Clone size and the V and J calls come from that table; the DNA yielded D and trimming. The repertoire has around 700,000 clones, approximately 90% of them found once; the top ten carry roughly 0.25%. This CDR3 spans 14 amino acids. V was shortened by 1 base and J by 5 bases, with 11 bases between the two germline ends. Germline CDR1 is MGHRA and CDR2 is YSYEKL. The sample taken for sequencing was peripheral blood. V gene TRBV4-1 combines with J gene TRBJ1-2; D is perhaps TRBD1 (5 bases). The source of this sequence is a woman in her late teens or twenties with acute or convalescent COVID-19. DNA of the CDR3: TGCGCCAGCAGCCAAGCGGTGACAGAGTATGGCTACACCTTC. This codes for CASSQAVTEYGYTF.